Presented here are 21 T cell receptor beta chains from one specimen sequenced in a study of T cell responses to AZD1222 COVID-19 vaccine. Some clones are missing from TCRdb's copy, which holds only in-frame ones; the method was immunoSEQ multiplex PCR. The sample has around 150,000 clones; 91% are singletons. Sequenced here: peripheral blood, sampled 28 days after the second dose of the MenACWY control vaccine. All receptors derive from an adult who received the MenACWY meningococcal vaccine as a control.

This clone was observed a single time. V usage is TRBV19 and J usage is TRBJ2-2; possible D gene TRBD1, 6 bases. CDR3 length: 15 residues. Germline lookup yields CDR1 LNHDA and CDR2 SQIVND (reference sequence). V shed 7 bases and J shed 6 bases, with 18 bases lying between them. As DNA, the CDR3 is TGTGCCAGTACCCCACCCCGGGACATGGCCGGGGAGCTGTTTTTT. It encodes CASTPPRDMAGELFF.

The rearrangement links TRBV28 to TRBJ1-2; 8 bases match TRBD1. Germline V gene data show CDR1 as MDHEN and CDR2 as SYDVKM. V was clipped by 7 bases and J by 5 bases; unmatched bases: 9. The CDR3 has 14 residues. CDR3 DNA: TGTGCCAGCAACGTGGACAGGGCTCGATATGGCTACACCTTC. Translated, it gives CASNVDRARYGYTF.

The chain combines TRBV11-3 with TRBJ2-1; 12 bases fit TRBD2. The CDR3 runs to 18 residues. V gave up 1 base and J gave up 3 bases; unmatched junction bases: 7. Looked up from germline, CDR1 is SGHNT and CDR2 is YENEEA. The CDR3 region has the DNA TGTGCCAGCAGCTTAGGACTAGCGGGAGTAAGTAGCTACAATGAGCAGTTCTTC. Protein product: CASSLGLAGVSSYNEQFF. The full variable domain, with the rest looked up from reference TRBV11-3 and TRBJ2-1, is EAGVVQSPRYKIIEKKQPVAFWCNPISGHNTLYWYLQNLGQGPELLIRYENEEAVDDSQLPKDRFSAERLKGVDSTLKIQPAELGDSAVYLCASSLGLAGVSSYNEQFFGPGTRLTVL.

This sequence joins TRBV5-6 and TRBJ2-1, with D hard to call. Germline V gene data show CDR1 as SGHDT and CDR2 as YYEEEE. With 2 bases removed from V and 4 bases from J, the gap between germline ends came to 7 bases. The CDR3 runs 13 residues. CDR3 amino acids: CASSFSRYNEQFF. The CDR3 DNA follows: TGTGCCAGCAGCTTTTCCCGATACAATGAGCAGTTCTTC.

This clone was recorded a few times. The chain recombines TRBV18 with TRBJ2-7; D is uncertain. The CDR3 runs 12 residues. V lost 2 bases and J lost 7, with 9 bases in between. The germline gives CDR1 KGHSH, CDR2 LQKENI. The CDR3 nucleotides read TGTGCCAGCTCACCAGCCTCGCGGGAGCAGTACTTC. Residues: CASSPASREQYF.

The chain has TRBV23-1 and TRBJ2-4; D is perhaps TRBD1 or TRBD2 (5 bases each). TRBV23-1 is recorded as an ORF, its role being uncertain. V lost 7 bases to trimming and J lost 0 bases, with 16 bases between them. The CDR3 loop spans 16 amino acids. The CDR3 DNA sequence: TGCGCCAGCACTTCCCGGGACGCGGGAGCCAAAAACATTCAGTACTTC. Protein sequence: CASTSRDAGAKNIQYF.

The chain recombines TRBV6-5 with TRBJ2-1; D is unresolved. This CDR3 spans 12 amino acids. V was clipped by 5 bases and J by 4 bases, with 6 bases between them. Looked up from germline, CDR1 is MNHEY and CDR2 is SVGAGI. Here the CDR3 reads CASSPLYNEQFF. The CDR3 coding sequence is TGTGCCAGCAGTCCCCTTTACAATGAGCAGTTCTTC.

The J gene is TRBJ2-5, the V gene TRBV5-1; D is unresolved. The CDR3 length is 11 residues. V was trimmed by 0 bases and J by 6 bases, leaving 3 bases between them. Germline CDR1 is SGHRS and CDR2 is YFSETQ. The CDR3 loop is CASSLGKTQYF. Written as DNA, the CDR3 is TGCGCCAGCAGCTTGGGAAAGACCCAGTACTTC. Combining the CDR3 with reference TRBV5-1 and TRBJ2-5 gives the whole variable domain KAGVTQTPRYLIKTRGQQVTLSCSPISGHRSVSWYQQTPGQGLQFLFEYFSETQRNKGNFPGRFSGRQFSNSRSEMNVSTLELGDSALYLCASSLGKTQYFGPGTRLLVL.

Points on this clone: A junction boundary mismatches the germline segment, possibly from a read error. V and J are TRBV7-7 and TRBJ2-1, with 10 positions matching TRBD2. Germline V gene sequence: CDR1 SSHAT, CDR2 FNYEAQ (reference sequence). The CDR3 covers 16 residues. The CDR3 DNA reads TGTGCTAGCAGCCCCGTACTAGCGGGACCGTACAATGAGCAGTTCTTC. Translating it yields CASSPVLAGPYNEQFF.

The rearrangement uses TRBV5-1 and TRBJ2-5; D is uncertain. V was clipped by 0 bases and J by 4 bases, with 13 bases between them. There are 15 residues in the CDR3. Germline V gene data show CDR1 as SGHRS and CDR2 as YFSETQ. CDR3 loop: CASSLAGVSLETQYF. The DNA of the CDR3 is TGCGCCAGCAGCTTGGCCGGCGTTTCCTTAGAGACCCAGTACTTC.

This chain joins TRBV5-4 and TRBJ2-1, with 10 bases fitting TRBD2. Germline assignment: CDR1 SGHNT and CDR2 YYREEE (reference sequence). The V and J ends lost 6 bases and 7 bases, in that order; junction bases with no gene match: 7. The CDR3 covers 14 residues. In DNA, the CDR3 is TGTGCCAGCACTATACTAGCGGGAAAGAATGAGCAGTTCTTC. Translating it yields CASTILAGKNEQFF.

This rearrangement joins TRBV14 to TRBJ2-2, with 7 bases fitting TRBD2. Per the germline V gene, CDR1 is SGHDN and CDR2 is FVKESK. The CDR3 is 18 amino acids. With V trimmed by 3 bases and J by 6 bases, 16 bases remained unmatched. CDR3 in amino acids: CASSQIIKATSPAGELFF. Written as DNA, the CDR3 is TGTGCCAGCAGCCAGATAATCAAGGCGACTAGCCCAGCCGGGGAGCTGTTTTTT. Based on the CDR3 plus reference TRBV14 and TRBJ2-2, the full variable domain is EAGVTQFPSHSVIEKGQTVTLRCDPISGHDNLYWYRRVMGKEIKFLLHFVKESKQDESGMPNNRFLAERTGGTYSTLKVQPAELEDSGVYFCASSQIIKATSPAGELFFGEGSRLTVL.

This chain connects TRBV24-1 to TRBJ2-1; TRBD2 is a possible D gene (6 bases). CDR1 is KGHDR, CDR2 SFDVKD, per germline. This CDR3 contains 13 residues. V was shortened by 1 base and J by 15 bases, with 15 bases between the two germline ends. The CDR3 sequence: CATSDFASEGSFF. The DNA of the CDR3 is TGTGCCACCAGTGATTTTGCTAGCGAAGGGTCGTTCTTC.

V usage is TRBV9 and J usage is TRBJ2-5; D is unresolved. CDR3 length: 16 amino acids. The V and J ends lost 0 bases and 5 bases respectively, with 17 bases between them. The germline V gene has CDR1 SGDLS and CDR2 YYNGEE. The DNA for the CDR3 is TGTGCCAGCAGCGTAGCTCTGTCACCGGGTTTTGAGACCCAGTACTTC. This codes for CASSVALSPGFETQYF.

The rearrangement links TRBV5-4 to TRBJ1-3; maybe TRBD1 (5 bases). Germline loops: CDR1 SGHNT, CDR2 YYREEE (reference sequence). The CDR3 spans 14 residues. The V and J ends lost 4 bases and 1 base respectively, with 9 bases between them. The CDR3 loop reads CASSRDSSGNTIYF. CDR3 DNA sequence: TGTGCCAGCAGCCGTGACAGTTCTGGAAACACCATATATTTT.

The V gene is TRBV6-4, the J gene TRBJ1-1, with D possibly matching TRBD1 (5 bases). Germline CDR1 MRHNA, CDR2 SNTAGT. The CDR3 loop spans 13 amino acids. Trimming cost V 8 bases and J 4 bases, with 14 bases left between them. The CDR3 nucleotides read TGTGCCAGCGCCGGGGTCGGGGCCACTGAAGCTTTCTTT. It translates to CASAGVGATEAFF.

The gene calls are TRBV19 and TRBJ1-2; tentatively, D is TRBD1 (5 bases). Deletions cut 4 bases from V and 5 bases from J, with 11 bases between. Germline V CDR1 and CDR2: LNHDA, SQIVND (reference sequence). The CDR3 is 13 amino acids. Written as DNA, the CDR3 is TGTGCCAGTAGTACAGGGCTCTGGTATGGCTACACCTTC. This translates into CASSTGLWYGYTF.

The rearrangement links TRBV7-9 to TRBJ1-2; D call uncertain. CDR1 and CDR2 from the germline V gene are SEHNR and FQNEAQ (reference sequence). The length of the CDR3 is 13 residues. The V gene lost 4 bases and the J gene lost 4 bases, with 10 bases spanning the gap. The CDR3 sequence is CASSSTDFYGYTF. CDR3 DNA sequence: TGTGCCAGCAGCTCGACGGACTTCTATGGCTACACCTTC.

Written as DNA, the CDR3 is TGTGCCAGCAGCTTAGACGGCGGGGTGAACAATGAGCAGTTCTTC. This codes for CASSLDGGVNNEQFF. The rearrangement joins TRBV7-2 to TRBJ2-1; a weak D match, TRBD2 (6 bases). Trimming removed 1 base at V and 5 bases at J, with 12 bases between. CDR1 and CDR2 from the germline V gene are SGHTA and FQGNSA. The CDR3 runs to 15 residues.

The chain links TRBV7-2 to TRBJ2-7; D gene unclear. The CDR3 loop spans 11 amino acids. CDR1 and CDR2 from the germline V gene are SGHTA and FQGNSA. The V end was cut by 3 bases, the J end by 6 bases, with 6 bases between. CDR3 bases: TGTGCCAGCAGCTTGGTAGTCGAGCAGTACTTC. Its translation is CASSLVVEQYF.

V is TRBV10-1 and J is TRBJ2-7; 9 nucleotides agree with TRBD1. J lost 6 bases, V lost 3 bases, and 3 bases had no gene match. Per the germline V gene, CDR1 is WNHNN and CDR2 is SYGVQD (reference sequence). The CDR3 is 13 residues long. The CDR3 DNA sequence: TGCGCCAGCAGTGAATGGACAGGGGCCGAGCAGTACTTC. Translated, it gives CASSEWTGAEQYF.